This TCR beta chain stems from a study of vaccination and CD4 T cells after COVID-19. Overall study context: Spike peptides, overlapping and drawn from SARS-CoV-2, HCoV-NL63, HCoV-OC43 and HCoV-229E, were used to stimulate cells. Study-level results: The cohort comprised relatively few convalescent patients, and no early post-infection timepoints were analyzed. Rising from approximately 21 to 40, the median of SARS-CoV-2-reactive clonotypes did not change significantly.

Germline CDR1 and CDR2: SQVTM and ANQGSEA. The CDR3 spans 11 residues. Trimming shortened V by 5 bases and J by 4 bases, and 8 bases separated the two germline ends. Sequencing of the DNA from cultured CD4+ T cells was carried out with the Oncomine TCR Beta short-read assay. TCRdb ran MiXCR on the PCR reads and lists one entry per CDR3 protein. The sample comprises 20,000 to 30,000 distinct CDR3 sequences, about 40% of which are singletons, and approximately 10% rests with the top ten. Worth noting for this clonotype: Its antigen is not identified.

The treatment here: approximately 9-day PBMC culture with coronavirus spike peptide pools or control peptides (ViraFEST assay). With peptide pools, ViraFEST first expanded antigen-specific T cells and afterwards sequenced their TCRs. Sequencing input: CD4+ T cells from blood, cultured in vitro. V gene TRBV29-1 combines with J gene TRBJ1-2; D remains ambiguous. The sequence came from a human donor who had recovered from COVID-19. The CDR3 here is CSVTSSYGYTF. DNA for the CDR3: TGCAGCGTTACGAGCAGCTATGGCTACACCTTC.